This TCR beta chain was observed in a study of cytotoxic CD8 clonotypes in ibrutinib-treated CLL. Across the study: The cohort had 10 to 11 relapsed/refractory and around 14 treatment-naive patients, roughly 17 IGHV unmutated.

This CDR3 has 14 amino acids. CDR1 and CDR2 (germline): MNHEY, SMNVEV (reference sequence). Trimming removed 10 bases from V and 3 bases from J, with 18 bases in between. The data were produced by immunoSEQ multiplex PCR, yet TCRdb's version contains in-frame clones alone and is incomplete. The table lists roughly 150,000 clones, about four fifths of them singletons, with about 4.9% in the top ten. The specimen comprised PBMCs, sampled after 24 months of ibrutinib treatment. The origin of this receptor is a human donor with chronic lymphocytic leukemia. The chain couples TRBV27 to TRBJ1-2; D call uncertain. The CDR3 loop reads CATRNKGSYYGYTF. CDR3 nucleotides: TGTGCCACTCGAAACAAAGGGAGCTACTATGGCTACACCTTC.